This entry lists 11 T cell receptor beta chains sequenced from one sample in a study (dated by TCRdb to about 2015). To prepare the library, 5' RACE was applied. Instrument on record: Illumina MiSeq. TCRdb applied fastp at Q25 and MiXCR to the public reads, then kept only in-frame beta chains. Every distinct CDR3 protein forms one entry, paired with its most common genes and DNA. The sample profile shows approximately 53,000 distinct CDR3 sequences; 28% of them were found once. The ten largest clonotypes hold 3.2% of the sample. Sequenced sample: tumor-infiltrating memory CD4+ T cells sorted from the breast tumor. Reading the label with the study, this specimen's cell subset or site is: memory CD4+ T cells, CD4+CD45RO+CD25-. The receptors were sampled from a female donor with breast cancer.

With respect to this clonotype: Being one base from a much bigger clone, this may be a read error. The chain couples TRBV7-2 to TRBJ1-1, with D tentatively TRBD1 (5 bases). The CDR3 is made up of 14 amino acids. Looked up from germline, CDR1 is SGHTA and CDR2 is FQGNSA. The germline V and J ends were trimmed by 3 bases and 4 bases, with 12 bases remaining between them. The CDR3 sequence: CASSFSQGGTEAFF. CDR3 nucleotides: TGTGCCAGCAGCTTCAGCCAGGGAGGCACTGAAGCTTTCTTT.

This clonotype came up many times. V gene TRBV5-1 combines with J gene TRBJ2-3; D may be TRBD2 (6 bases). CDR1 and CDR2 from the germline V gene are SGHRS and YFSETQ. The CDR3 extends over 15 amino acids. V was pared by 0 bases and J by 4 bases, with 12 bases between. In nucleotides, the CDR3 is TGCGCCAGCAGCTTGGCCAGAAGCGGGTCAGATACGCAGTATTTT. It codes for CASSLARSGSDTQYF.

At least ten counts were recorded for this clonotype. The DNA for the CDR3 is TGTGCCAGCAGATCGGGACTAGCGGGGATCACAGATACGCAGTATTTT. The encoded protein is CASRSGLAGITDTQYF. The chain uses TRBV6-5 and TRBJ2-3; 13 bases map to TRBD2. After removal of 6 bases from V and 2 bases from J, the junction contained 5 bases not matched to a gene. This CDR3 is built from 16 residues. Germline loops: CDR1 MNHEY, CDR2 SVGAGI.

The genes are TRBV5-1 and TRBJ1-5; weak D call: TRBD1 (5 bases). The germline V and J ends were trimmed by 2 bases and 7 bases, with 13 bases remaining between them. Germline V lookup: CDR1 SGHRS, CDR2 YFSETQ. CDR3 size: 14 residues. The CDR3: CASSFPRAEQPQHF. The CDR3, as DNA: TGCGCCAGCAGCTTTCCCAGGGCAGAGCAGCCCCAGCATTTT.

V usage is TRBV28 and J usage is TRBJ2-6; possibly TRBD1 for D (6 bases). This CDR3 is 16 amino acids long. Deletions cut 3 bases from V and 1 base from J, with 10 bases between. CDR1 is MDHEN and CDR2 is SYDVKM in the germline V gene. The CDR3: CASSFNRESGANVLTF. The CDR3 DNA sequence: TGTGCCAGCAGTTTTAACAGGGAGTCTGGGGCCAACGTCCTGACTTTC. Variable domain in full (rest from reference TRBV28 and TRBJ2-6): DVKVTQSSRYLVKRTGEKVFLECVQDMDHENMFWYRQDPGLGLRLIYFSYDVKMKEKGDIPEGYSVSREKKERFSLILESASTNQTSMYLCASSFNRESGANVLTFGAGSRLTVL.

A few counts support this clonotype. The chain employs TRBV7-2 and TRBJ1-2; D gene ambiguous. The CDR3 is made up of 15 amino acids. Germline V CDR1 and CDR2: SGHTA, FQGNSA. With 5 bases removed from V and 2 bases from J, the gap between germline ends came to 15 bases. This CDR3 is CASSRSNTENYGYTF. The CDR3 nucleotides are TGTGCCAGCAGCCGAAGCAATACAGAGAACTATGGCTACACCTTC. Variable domain in full (rest from reference TRBV7-2 and TRBJ1-2): GAGVSQSPSNKVTEKGKDVELRCDPISGHTALYWYRQSLGQGLEFLIYFQGNSAPDKSGLPSDRFSAERTGGSVSTLTIQRTQQEDSAVYLCASSRSNTENYGYTFGSGTRLTVV.

The rearrangement uses TRBV7-8 and TRBJ1-1; D ambiguous. Trimming pared 6 bases from V and 1 base from J, leaving 9 bases between. CDR3 length: 13 residues. Per germline, CDR1 SGHVS and CDR2 FQNEAQ. The CDR3 bases are TGTGCCAGCAGGGACTCGGCGAACACTGAAGCTTTCTTT. As protein: CASRDSANTEAFF.

The V and J genes are TRBV29-1 and TRBJ2-1; TRBD2 agrees at 11 bases. The V gene's germline CDR1 is SQVTM and CDR2 ANQGSEA. The CDR3 contains 14 residues. V lost 6 bases and J lost 3; bases outside the gene matches: 4. Written as DNA, the CDR3 is TGCAGCGTAGCGACTAGCGGGATCTACAATGAGCAGTTCTTC. It codes for CSVATSGIYNEQFF.

The rearrangement joins TRBV5-1 to TRBJ2-5; the D gene is possibly TRBD2 (6 bases). Deletions cut 7 bases from V and 5 bases from J, with 18 bases between. The CDR3 consists of 14 residues. Germline-derived CDR1 and CDR2 are SGHRS and YFSETQ. CDR3 nucleotide sequence: TGCGCCAGCGGTATCTCGGGTGGAGGGGAGACCCAGTACTTC. Its translation: CASGISGGGETQYF.

In this sample, this clonotype turned up a few times. The J gene is TRBJ2-5, the V gene TRBV7-9, with TRBD1 identical over 7 bases. Trimming at V came to 5 bases and at J to 1 base, leaving 10 bases not matched to a gene. Germline CDR1 and CDR2: SEHNR and FQNEAQ (reference sequence). This CDR3 has 16 amino acids. The CDR3 DNA reads TGTGCCAGCAGCCCAGTGGGGACAGCCTTCCAAGAGACCCAGTACTTC. This translates into CASSPVGTAFQETQYF.

The chain employs TRBV2 and TRBJ2-5, with 7 bases identical to TRBD2. V lost 8 bases and J lost 2; bases outside the gene matches: 8. Germline V gene sequence: CDR1 SNHLY, CDR2 FYNNEI. This CDR3 contains 14 residues. CDR3 nucleotide sequence: TGTGCCAGCCTAGGTCGCGGGGGACAAGAGACCCAGTACTTC. Protein: CASLGRGGQETQYF.